This TCR beta chain originates from a study of blood T cells in healthy people across ages. Primers used in a second PCR of about 6 to 12 cycles were a sample-barcoded 5' primer and a J-beta primer mix. TCRdb reanalysed the 5' RACE reads using MiXCR and keeps one entry per CDR3 protein. The sample lists about 730,000 distinct CDR3 sequences, roughly 43% occurring once. Every participating donor contributed approximately 9.5 milliliters of peripheral blood through a draw. The V gene lost 8 bases and the J gene lost 11 bases, with 21 bases spanning the gap. The CDR3 runs to 13 residues. The germline CDR1 and CDR2 sequences are SGHTA and FQGNSA.

The V call is TRBV7-2, the J call TRBJ2-5; a possible D gene is TRBD2 (6 bases). The sample taken for sequencing was blood. The sequence derives from a woman in her fifties or sixties in good health. CDR3 residues: CASGVVGGNEQYF. The DNA of the CDR3 is TGTGCCAGCGGAGTAGTGGGAGGTAATGAGCAGTACTTC.